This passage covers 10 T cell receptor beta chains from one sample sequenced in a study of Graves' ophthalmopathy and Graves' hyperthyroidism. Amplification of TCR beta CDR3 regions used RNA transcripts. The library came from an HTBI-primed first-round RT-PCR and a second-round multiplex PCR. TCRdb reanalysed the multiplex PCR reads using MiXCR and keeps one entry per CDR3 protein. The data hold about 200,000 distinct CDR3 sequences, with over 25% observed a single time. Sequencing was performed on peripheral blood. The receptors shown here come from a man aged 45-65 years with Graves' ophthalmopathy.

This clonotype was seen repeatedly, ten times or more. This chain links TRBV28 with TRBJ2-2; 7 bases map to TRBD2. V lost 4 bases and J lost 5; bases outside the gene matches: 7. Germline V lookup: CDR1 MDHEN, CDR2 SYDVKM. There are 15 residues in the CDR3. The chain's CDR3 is CASSSFAGATGELFF. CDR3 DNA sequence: TGTGCCAGCAGTTCCTTCGCGGGAGCAACCGGGGAGCTGTTTTTT.

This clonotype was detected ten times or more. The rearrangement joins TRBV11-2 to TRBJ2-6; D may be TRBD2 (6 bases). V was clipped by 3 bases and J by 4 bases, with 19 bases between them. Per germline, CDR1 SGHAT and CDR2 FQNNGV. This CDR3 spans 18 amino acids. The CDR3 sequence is CASSLIGGLRSGANVLTF. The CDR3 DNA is TGTGCCAGCAGCTTGATCGGAGGGCTGCGCTCAGGGGCCAACGTCCTGACTTTC.

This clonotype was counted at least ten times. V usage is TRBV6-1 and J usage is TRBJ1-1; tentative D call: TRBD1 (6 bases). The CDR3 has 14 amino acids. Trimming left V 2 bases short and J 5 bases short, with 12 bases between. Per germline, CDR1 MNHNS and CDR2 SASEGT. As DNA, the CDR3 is TGTGCCAGCAGTGAACTGGGGGCAGCAACTGAAGCTTTCTTT. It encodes CASSELGAATEAFF.

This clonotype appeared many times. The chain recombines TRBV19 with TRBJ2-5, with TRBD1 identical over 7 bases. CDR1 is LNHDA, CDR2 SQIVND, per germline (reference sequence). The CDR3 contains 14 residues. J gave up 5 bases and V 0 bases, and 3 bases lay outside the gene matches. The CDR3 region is CASSIDDRAETQYF. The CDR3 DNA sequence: TGTGCCAGTAGTATAGACGACAGGGCTGAGACCCAGTACTTC. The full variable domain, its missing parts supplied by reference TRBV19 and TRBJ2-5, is DGGITQSPKYLFRKEGQNVTLSCEQNLNHDAMYWYRQDPGQGLRLIYYSQIVNDFQKGDIAEGYSVSREKKESFPLTVTSAQKNPTAFYLCASSIDDRAETQYFGPGTRLLVL.

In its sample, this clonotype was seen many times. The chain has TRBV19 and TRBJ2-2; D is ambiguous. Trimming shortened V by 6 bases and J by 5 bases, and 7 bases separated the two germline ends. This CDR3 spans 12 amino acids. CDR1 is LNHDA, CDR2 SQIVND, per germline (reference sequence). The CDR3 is CASRDGTGELFF. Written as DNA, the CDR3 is TGTGCCAGTAGGGACGGAACCGGGGAGCTGTTTTTT.

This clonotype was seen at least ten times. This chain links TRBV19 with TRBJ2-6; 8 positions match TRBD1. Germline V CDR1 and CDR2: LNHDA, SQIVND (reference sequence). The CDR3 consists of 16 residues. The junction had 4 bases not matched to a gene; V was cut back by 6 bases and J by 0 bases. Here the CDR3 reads CASRRTGGSGANVLTF. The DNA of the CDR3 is TGTGCCAGTAGGCGTACAGGGGGCTCTGGGGCCAACGTCCTGACTTTC.

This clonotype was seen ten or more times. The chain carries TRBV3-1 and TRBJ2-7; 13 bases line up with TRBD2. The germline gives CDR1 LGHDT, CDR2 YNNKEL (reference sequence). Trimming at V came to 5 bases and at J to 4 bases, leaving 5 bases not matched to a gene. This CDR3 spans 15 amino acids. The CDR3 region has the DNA TGTGCCAGCAGCTTTGGGACTAGCGGGATTTACGAGCAGTACTTC. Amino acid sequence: CASSFGTSGIYEQYF.

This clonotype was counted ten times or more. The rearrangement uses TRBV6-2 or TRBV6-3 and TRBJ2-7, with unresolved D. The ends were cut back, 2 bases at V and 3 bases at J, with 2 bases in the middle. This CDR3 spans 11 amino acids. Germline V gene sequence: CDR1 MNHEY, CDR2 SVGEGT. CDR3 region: CASSYDYEQYF. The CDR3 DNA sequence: TGTGCCAGCAGTTACGACTACGAGCAGTACTTC.

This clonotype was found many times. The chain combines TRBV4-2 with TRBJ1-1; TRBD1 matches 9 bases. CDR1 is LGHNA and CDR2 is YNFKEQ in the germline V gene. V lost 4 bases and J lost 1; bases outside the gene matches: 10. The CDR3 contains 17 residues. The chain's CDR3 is CASSRRSTGGANTEAFF. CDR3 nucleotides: TGTGCCAGCAGCCGAAGAAGTACAGGGGGCGCGAACACTGAAGCTTTCTTT.

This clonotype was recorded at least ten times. The DNA for the CDR3 is TGTGCCAGCAGCGTAGCACAGGCGGATAATTCACCCCTCCACTTT. Translation: CASSVAQADNSPLHF. The rearrangement uses TRBV9 and TRBJ1-6, with D possibly TRBD1 on 5 matching bases. The CDR3 totals 15 residues. With 0 bases removed from V and 5 bases from J, the gap between germline ends came to 9 bases. CDR1 and CDR2 (germline): SGDLS, YYNGEE.